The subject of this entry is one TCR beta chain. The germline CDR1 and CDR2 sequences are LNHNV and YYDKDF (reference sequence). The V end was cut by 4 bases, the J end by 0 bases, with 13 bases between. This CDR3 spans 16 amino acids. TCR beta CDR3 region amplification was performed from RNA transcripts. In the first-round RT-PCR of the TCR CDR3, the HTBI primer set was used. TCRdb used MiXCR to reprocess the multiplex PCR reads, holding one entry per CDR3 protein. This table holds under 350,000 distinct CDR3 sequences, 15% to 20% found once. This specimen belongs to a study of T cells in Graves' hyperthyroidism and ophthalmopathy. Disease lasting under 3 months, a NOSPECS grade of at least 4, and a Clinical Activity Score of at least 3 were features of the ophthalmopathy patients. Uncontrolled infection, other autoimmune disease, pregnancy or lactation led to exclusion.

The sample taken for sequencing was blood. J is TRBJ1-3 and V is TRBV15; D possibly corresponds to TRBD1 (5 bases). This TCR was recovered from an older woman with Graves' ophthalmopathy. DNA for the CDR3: TGTGCCACCAGCAAACAGGACCCATTCTCTGGAAACACCATATATTTT. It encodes CATSKQDPFSGNTIYF.